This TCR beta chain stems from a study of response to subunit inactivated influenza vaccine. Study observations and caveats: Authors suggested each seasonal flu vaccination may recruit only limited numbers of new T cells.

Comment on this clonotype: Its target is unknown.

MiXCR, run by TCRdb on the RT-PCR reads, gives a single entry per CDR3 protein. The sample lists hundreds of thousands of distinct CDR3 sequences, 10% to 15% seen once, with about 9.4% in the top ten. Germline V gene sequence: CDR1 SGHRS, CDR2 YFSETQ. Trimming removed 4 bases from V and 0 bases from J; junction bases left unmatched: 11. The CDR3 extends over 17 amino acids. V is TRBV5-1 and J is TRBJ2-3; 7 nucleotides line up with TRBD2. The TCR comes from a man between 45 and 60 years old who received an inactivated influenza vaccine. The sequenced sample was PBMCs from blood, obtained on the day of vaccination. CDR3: CASSPGVLAASTDTQYF. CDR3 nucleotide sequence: TGCGCCAGCAGCCCGGGCGTCCTAGCGGCTAGCACAGATACGCAGTATTTT.